This passage covers 12 T cell receptor beta chains from one sample sequenced in a study of a mutant IDH1 vaccine in newly diagnosed glioma. Time point denoted: week 5, during vaccination. The investigators gave 300 ug of mutant IDH1 20-mer peptide in each vaccine dose, together with topical imiquimod. Sequencing was performed with immunoSEQ multiplex PCR; in TCRdb, only in-frame clones are kept and a portion is missing. The table lists fewer than 100,000 clones, 91% of them singletons, with more than 0.5% in the top ten. These receptors have no identified antigens. The sample consisted of PBMCs, taken from a glioma patient whose treatment included an IDH1 peptide vaccine. The source is a woman aged 45-65 years with glioma.

J is TRBJ2-7 and V is TRBV27; 9 bases match TRBD2. The CDR3 runs 15 residues. Germline lookup yields CDR1 MNHEY and CDR2 SMNVEV (reference sequence). V was pared by 8 bases and J by 6 bases, with 14 bases of the junction left unmatched. The CDR3 DNA is TGTGCCAGCTCCTTTGGGGGCGGGAGGGTTGGCGAGCAGTACTTC. Its protein is CASSFGGGRVGEQYF.

This chain connects TRBV11-2 to TRBJ2-1; TRBD2 aligns across 7 bases. CDR1 and CDR2 (germline): SGHAT, FQNNGV. J gave up 2 bases and V 0 bases, and 10 bases lay outside the gene matches. CDR3 length equals 18 residues. The CDR3 DNA sequence: TGTGCCAGCAGCTTAGATCAGACTAGCCTTCGAACCTACAATGAGCAGTTCTTC. Amino acids: CASSLDQTSLRTYNEQFF.

The rearrangement uses TRBV5-4 and TRBJ2-5; 10 bases match TRBD1. Trimming removed 4 bases from V and 1 base from J; junction bases left unmatched: 7. This CDR3 is built from 16 residues. Germline assignment: CDR1 SGHNT and CDR2 YYREEE (reference sequence). In nucleotides, the CDR3 is TGTGCCAGCAGCCCGCGGACAGGGGGAAGCCAAGAGACCCAGTACTTC. Encoded protein: CASSPRTGGSQETQYF.

The V and J genes are TRBV5-1 and TRBJ2-5; 7 bases are shared with TRBD1. The V gene end was trimmed by 0 bases and the J gene end by 3 bases; junction bases not matched to a gene: 8. This CDR3 is 16 amino acids long. CDR1 and CDR2 from the germline V gene are SGHRS and YFSETQ. CDR3 DNA: TGCGCCAGCAGCTTGGTAGGGGGCACTATTAAAGAGACCCAGTACTTC. Translation: CASSLVGGTIKETQYF.

The J gene is TRBJ2-1, the V gene TRBV7-9; tentatively, D is TRBD2 (6 bases). The V end lost 4 bases, the J end lost 6 bases, and 10 bases lay between the germline ends. Germline V gives CDR1 SEHNR, CDR2 FQNEAQ (reference sequence). The CDR3 length is 13 residues. The CDR3: CASSSGTFNEQFF. The DNA of the CDR3 is TGTGCCAGCAGCTCCGGGACTTTCAATGAGCAGTTCTTC.

The genes are TRBV5-1 and TRBJ2-5; 7 positions match TRBD1. The germline CDR1 and CDR2 sequences are SGHRS and YFSETQ. V trimming: 0 bases; J trimming: 2 bases; junction bases outside the gene matches: 1. The CDR3 loop spans 14 amino acids. The CDR3 sequence is CASSLGRGQETQYF. CDR3 nucleotide sequence: TGCGCCAGCAGCTTGGGCAGGGGGCAAGAGACCCAGTACTTC.

The CDR3 here is CASSPGTSGRVVEEQYF. The CDR3 nucleotides read TGTGCCAGCAGCCCCGGGACTAGCGGGAGGGTTGTTGAAGAGCAGTACTTC. The J gene is TRBJ2-5, the V gene TRBV9; TRBD2 matches at 16 bases. Germline V CDR1 and CDR2: SGDLS, YYNGEE. V dropped 4 bases and J dropped 11; count of bases not matched to a gene: 14. This CDR3 has 17 residues.

The chain links TRBV2 to TRBJ2-5, with D maybe TRBD1 (6 bases). CDR1 is SNHLY and CDR2 is FYNNEI in the germline V gene. This CDR3 is 14 amino acids long. The germline V and J ends were trimmed by 7 bases and 4 bases, with 16 bases remaining between them. CDR3 DNA: TGTGCCAGCAACTACGGACAGACGATAGAGACCCAGTACTTC. Translated: CASNYGQTIETQYF.

The V gene is TRBV2, the J gene TRBJ1-4, with TRBD1 matching 10 bases. The ends lost 5 bases at V and 7 bases at J; junction bases unmatched: 4. From germline, CDR1 is SNHLY and CDR2 FYNNEI. There are 14 residues in the CDR3. CDR3: CASSFDRGREKLFF. The CDR3, as DNA: TGTGCCAGCAGTTTCGACAGGGGGCGTGAAAAACTGTTTTTT.

The chain carries TRBV7-8 and TRBJ2-5; D ambiguous. V was shortened by 0 bases and J by 5 bases, with 7 bases between the two germline ends. In germline, CDR1 is SGHVS, CDR2 FQNEAQ. CDR3 length: 13 residues. Here the CDR3 reads CASSLAVGETQYF. DNA of the CDR3: TGTGCCAGCAGCTTAGCAGTCGGGGAGACCCAGTACTTC.

V gene TRBV28 combines with J gene TRBJ2-3, with 7 positions matching TRBD1. V trimming: 5 bases; J trimming: 1 base; junction bases outside the gene matches: 18. Per the germline V gene, CDR1 is MDHEN and CDR2 is SYDVKM. CDR3 size: 19 residues. CDR3 sequence: CASSTQGQAIRSRTDTQYF. CDR3 nucleotide sequence: TGTGCCAGCAGTACTCAAGGACAGGCCATCAGGTCCCGCACAGATACGCAGTATTTT.

The chain uses TRBV11-2 and TRBJ1-5; a weak D match, TRBD1 (6 bases). The CDR3 loop spans 16 amino acids. Per germline, CDR1 SGHAT and CDR2 FQNNGV. Trimming removed 5 bases at V and 0 bases at J, with 14 bases between. CDR3 protein: CASSLIGGYSNQPQHF. The DNA of the CDR3 is TGTGCCAGCAGCCTGATAGGGGGGTATAGCAATCAGCCCCAGCATTTT. The full variable domain, in which reference TRBV11-2 and TRBJ1-5 provide the parts outside the CDR3, is EAGVAQSPRYKIIEKRQSVAFWCNPISGHATLYWYQQILGQGPKLLIQFQNNGVVDDSQLPKDRFSAERLKGVDSTLKIQPAKLEDSAVYLCASSLIGGYSNQPQHFGDGTRLSIL.